These 12 T cell receptor beta chains came from one sample sequenced in a study of human T cells and chemical hapten exposure. The template was total RNA from unfractionated whole blood. Each CDR3 protein is one row after TCRdb ran MiXCR on the 5' RACE reads. Of 150,000 or so distinct CDR3 sequences listed, approximately 4% are singletons. Source of these receptors: a female donor in good health.

Notes on this clonotype: A much larger clonotype is one base distant, so this may be a read error. The CDR3 end shows no conserved phenylalanine or tryptophan, and so a read error is likely. V usage is TRBV15 and J usage is TRBJ1-1; D is unresolved. CDR1 LNHNV and CDR2 YYDKDF come from the germline V gene (reference sequence). V was cut by 5 bases and J by 4 bases, with 11 bases left in between. This CDR3 spans 13 amino acids. The CDR3 reads CATSYAEGTEAFS. CDR3 bases: TGTGCCACCAGCTACGCGGAGGGCACTGAAGCTTTCTCT.

This clonotype was counted many times. The V and J genes are TRBV18 and TRBJ1-1; D is uncertain. There are 13 residues in the CDR3. The germline V gene has CDR1 KGHSH and CDR2 LQKENI. V shed 3 bases and J shed 7 bases, with 12 bases lying between them. The CDR3 reads CASSPGQKLEAFF. The CDR3 DNA sequence: TGTGCCAGCTCACCCGGGCAGAAACTTGAAGCTTTCTTT.

This clonotype was detected only a few times. The CDR3 DNA is TGTGCCAGCAGCGTAGCTTCGCATGGCTACACCTTC. Translated: CASSVASHGYTF. The rearrangement uses TRBV9 and TRBJ1-2; D is undetermined. Germline CDR1 and CDR2: SGDLS and YYNGEE. V lost 0 bases to trimming and J lost 6 bases, with 6 bases between them. The CDR3 is 12 amino acids.

Details on this clonotype: A clone one base away is much larger, so this may be a read error. The chain carries TRBV5-4 and TRBJ2-7, with D uncertain. Germline V CDR1 and CDR2: SGHNT, YYREEE (reference sequence). This CDR3 is 16 amino acids long. The V gene lost 3 bases and the J gene lost 5 bases, with 21 bases spanning the gap. The CDR3 sequence: CASSSPNTDGADEQYF. For the CDR3, the DNA is TGTGCCAGCAGCTCCCCAAACACTGACGGAGCCGACGAGCAGTACTTC.

This clonotype was observed a few times. The gene calls are TRBV10-3 and TRBJ2-2; D tentatively fits TRBD1 or TRBD2 (5 bases each). Between the trimmed V and J ends, which lost 4 bases and 6 bases, there was a span of 12 bases. CDR3 size: 14 residues. The germline gives CDR1 ENHRY, CDR2 SYGVKD. The CDR3 loop reads CAISGGRTPGELFF. The CDR3 nucleotides read TGTGCCATCAGTGGGGGACGGACCCCCGGGGAGCTGTTTTTT.

This clonotype has at least ten counts. The J gene is TRBJ2-1, the V gene TRBV14; TRBD2 is a possible D gene (7 bases). The ends were cut back, 6 bases at V and 7 bases at J, with 16 bases in the middle. Germline V CDR1 and CDR2: SGHDN, FVKESK. This CDR3 region has 14 residues. CDR3 in DNA: TGTGCCAGCAGAGTTTGGGGGGGCCGGAATGAGCAGTTCTTC. Translating gives CASRVWGGRNEQFF.

This clonotype was counted ten times or more. At one end, the junction sequence differs from germline, possibly due to a read error. The chain links TRBV7-3 to TRBJ1-2; maybe TRBD1 (6 bases). Germline V lookup: CDR1 SGHTA, CDR2 FQGTGA. The CDR3 has 15 amino acids. CDR3: CASSYTGSSNYGYTF. CDR3 nucleotide sequence: TGTGCCAGCAGCTATACAGGGAGTTCTAATTATGGCTACACCTTC. The full variable domain, rest sourced from reference TRBV7-3 and TRBJ1-2, is GAGVSQTPSNKVTEKGKYVELRCDPISGHTALYWYRQSLGQGPEFLIYFQGTGAADDSGLPNDRFFAVRPEGSVSTLKIQRTERGDSAVYLCASSYTGSSNYGYTFGSGTRLTVV.

This clonotype was seen many times. The chain carries TRBV19 and TRBJ2-4, with D possibly TRBD2 on 5 matching bases. The V end lost 3 bases, the J end lost 4 bases, and 10 bases lay between the germline ends. CDR3 length: 14 amino acids. Germline V gene sequence: CDR1 LNHDA, CDR2 SQIVND (reference sequence). The CDR3 loop is CASSISRGKNIQYF. The CDR3 nucleotides read TGTGCCAGTAGTATCTCCCGGGGTAAAAACATTCAGTACTTC.

The chain has TRBV6-2 or TRBV6-3 and TRBJ1-1; the D gene is possibly TRBD1 (6 bases). The CDR3 runs to 15 residues. The V end lost 6 bases, the J end lost 1 base, and 15 bases lay between the germline ends. Germline V gene sequence: CDR1 MNHEY, CDR2 SVGEGT. The CDR3 DNA reads TGTGCCAGCAGGAGACAGGACCTATGGAACACTGAAGCTTTCTTT. It is translated as CASRRQDLWNTEAFF.

This clonotype was seen ten or more times. The rearrangement uses TRBV10-3 and TRBJ1-1, with a weak D call TRBD1 (5 bases). Germline loops: CDR1 ENHRY, CDR2 SYGVKD. This CDR3 region has 15 residues. The V and J ends lost 0 bases and 1 base respectively, with 9 bases between them. The chain's CDR3 is CAISESHRQNTEAFF. In nucleotides, the CDR3 is TGTGCCATCAGTGAGTCCCACAGGCAGAACACTGAAGCTTTCTTT.

At least ten counts were recorded for this clonotype. CDR3 coding DNA: TGCAGTGCCGGGCTAACCTACGAGCAGTACTTC. The encoded protein is CSAGLTYEQYF. The J gene is TRBJ2-7, the V gene TRBV20-1, with D hard to call. The CDR3 has 11 residues. The ends were cut back, 6 bases at V and 2 bases at J, with 8 bases in the middle. Germline V gives CDR1 DFQATT, CDR2 SNEGSKA (reference sequence).

There are a few counts of this clonotype. The chain has TRBV12-5 and TRBJ1-2; D gene ambiguous. The CDR3 loop spans 11 amino acids. Germline CDR1 LGHNT, CDR2 FRNRAP. V was shortened by 5 bases and J by 6 bases, with 7 bases between the two germline ends. CDR3 DNA sequence: TGTGCTAGTGGTATCAATAATGGCTACACCTTC. It codes for CASGINNGYTF.